This T cell receptor beta chain was captured by sequencing in a study of cytomegalovirus exposure and HLA in healthy donors. Study-level points and caveats: Later analysis revealed greater clonal expansion in HLA-associated TCR beta chains than in equally common others. HLA-A and HLA-B allele assignments for most subjects were reportedly predicted accurately using TCR beta sequences.

It was with 60 Vbeta and 13 Jbeta primers that the PCR ran. Only in-frame clones appear in the TCRdb table, and some are missing; sequencing was by immunoSEQ multiplex PCR. The sample yields more than 100,000 clones, 73% seen once. Looked up from germline, CDR1 is SGHRS and CDR2 is YFSETQ. This CDR3 has 14 amino acids. Trimming shortened V by 4 bases and J by 4 bases, and 12 bases separated the two germline ends. Turning to this clone: Its target is not known.

The chain uses TRBV5-1 and TRBJ1-5, with D uncertain. The origin of this receptor is a woman aged 40 to 49 in good health and CMV-seronegative. The source material was PBMCs. Written as DNA, the CDR3 is TGCGCCAGCAGCCCCCGGGGTGGAAATCAGCCCCAGCATTTT. Encoded protein: CASSPRGGNQPQHF.